These 5 T cell receptor beta chains were sequenced from one sample in a study of a mutant IDH1 vaccine in newly diagnosed glioma. These receptors lack a known antigen. Assay used: immunoSEQ multiplex PCR; TCRdb lists only in-frame clones, some missing. Among tens of thousands of clones, 75% to 90% were seen once, and the ten largest hold about an eighth. The time point denotes: week 23, last vaccination. Topical imiquimod was applied with each vaccine dose, which held 300 ug of mutant IDH1 20-mer peptide. Here the sequenced sample was PBMCs, taken from a glioma patient whose treatment included an IDH1 peptide vaccine. These receptors all stem from a man between 18 and 35 years old with glioma.

The genes are TRBV15 and TRBJ2-7; D is undetermined. Trimming took off 3 bases at V and 2 bases at J, with 14 bases between the two ends. Germline V gene data show CDR1 as LNHNV and CDR2 as YYDKDF (reference sequence). This CDR3 contains 15 residues. The CDR3 is CATSRPADLTYEQYF. The CDR3 nucleotides read TGTGCCACCAGCAGGCCCGCGGACCTTACCTACGAGCAGTACTTC. The full variable domain, completed using reference TRBV15 and TRBJ2-7, is DAMVIQNPRYQVTQFGKPVTLSCSQTLNHNVMYWYQQKSSQAPKLLFHYYDKDFNNEADTPDNFQSRRPNTSFCFLDIRSPGLGDTAMYLCATSRPADLTYEQYFGPGTRLTVT.

This chain joins TRBV7-2 and TRBJ2-5; D gene ambiguous. The CDR3 sequence is 15 residues long. Germline CDR1 SGHTA, CDR2 FQGNSA. Trimming cost V 2 bases and J 5 bases, with 15 bases left between them. CDR3 sequence: CASSLRESSWETQYF. CDR3 nucleotide sequence: TGTGCCAGCAGCTTAAGGGAATCGTCCTGGGAGACCCAGTACTTC.

The chain recombines TRBV6-5 with TRBJ1-1; TRBD1 matches 9 bases. J gave up 5 bases and V 0 bases, and 4 bases lay outside the gene matches. The CDR3 has 15 amino acids. In germline, CDR1 is MNHEY, CDR2 SVGAGI. The CDR3 DNA sequence: TGTGCCAGCAGTTACTCCGGGACAGGGTATACTGAAGCTTTCTTT. This translates into CASSYSGTGYTEAFF.

V and J are TRBV19 and TRBJ2-3, with 13 bases identical to TRBD2. The CDR3 has 19 amino acids. V shed 7 bases, J shed 3 bases, and the junction held 16 bases outside the gene matches. Germline CDR1 is LNHDA and CDR2 is SQIVND (reference sequence). The CDR3 coding sequence is TGTGCCAGTACCCTCAGACTAGCGGGAGGAACCCTCGGGACAGATACGCAGTATTTT. It is translated as CASTLRLAGGTLGTDTQYF.

The chain is built from TRBV5-1 and TRBJ2-7; 7 nucleotides agree with TRBD1. This CDR3 spans 15 amino acids. V shed 2 bases and J 0 bases; nucleotides not matched to a gene: 5. Germline loops: CDR1 SGHRS, CDR2 YFSETQ. The CDR3 coding sequence is TGCGCCAGCAGCTTCGACAGGGCCGCCTCCTACGAGCAGTACTTC. Encoded protein: CASSFDRAASYEQYF.